The 30 T cell receptor beta chains reported below all come from one sample, sequenced in a study of T cell changes during pregnancy in multiple sclerosis. Sequencing used immunoSEQ multiplex PCR; TCRdb keeps in-frame clones, though not all of them. The top ten clones hold around 11% of a sample with 12,000 or so clones, around four fifths of them seen once. Sequenced material: CD8+ T cells from peripheral blood mononuclear cells, taken after pregnancy. The receptors come from a female donor in good health, enrolled as a control in a pregnancy study.

The chain couples TRBV27 to TRBJ2-1; a possible D gene is TRBD2 (6 bases). The germline gives CDR1 MNHEY, CDR2 SMNVEV (reference sequence). Trimming pared 9 bases from V and 7 bases from J, leaving 13 bases between. The CDR3 is 12 amino acids. Here the CDR3 reads CASRDWVNEQFF. CDR3 sequence (DNA): TGTGCCAGTAGGGACTGGGTAAATGAGCAGTTCTTC.

The chain carries TRBV11-3 and TRBJ2-3; 7 nucleotides line up with TRBD1. After removal of 5 bases from V and 0 bases from J, the junction contained 5 bases not matched to a gene. Per germline, CDR1 SGHNT and CDR2 YENEEA. The CDR3 spans 15 residues. The CDR3 sequence is CASSPHRGSTDTQYF. The CDR3 DNA reads TGTGCCAGCAGCCCACACAGGGGAAGCACAGATACGCAGTATTTT.

This clone was picked up one time. This sequence joins TRBV6-1 and TRBJ1-1; 7 bases are a match to TRBD1. This CDR3 has 16 residues. Trimming took 2 bases from V and 6 from J; bases not matched to a gene: 12. CDR1 is MNHNS and CDR2 is SASEGT in the germline V gene. CDR3 sequence: CASSEKSTGCRSEAFF. CDR3 bases: TGTGCCAGCAGTGAAAAGTCGACAGGGTGTCGCTCTGAAGCTTTCTTT.

V and J are TRBV9 and TRBJ2-1, with TRBD2 matching over 13 bases. The CDR3 is 15 residues long. Unmatched junction bases numbered 5, after V lost 3 bases and J lost 8 bases. The germline CDR1 and CDR2 sequences are SGDLS and YYNGEE. The CDR3 spells CASSATSGGGYEQFF. The CDR3 region has the DNA TGTGCCAGCAGCGCTACTAGCGGGGGGGGTTATGAGCAGTTCTTC.

V usage is TRBV6-1 and J usage is TRBJ2-5, with 8 positions matching TRBD1. CDR3 length: 13 residues. The V gene's germline CDR1 is MNHNS and CDR2 SASEGT. Trimming removed 4 bases from V and 9 bases from J; junction bases left unmatched: 7. The CDR3 coding sequence is TGTGCCAGCAGTGGGTGGCAGGGGGCGGCCCAGTACTTC. It yields the protein CASSGWQGAAQYF.

This rearrangement joins TRBV27 to TRBJ1-5, with D uncertain. The V and J ends lost 7 bases and 2 bases respectively, with 12 bases between them. Germline CDR1 MNHEY, CDR2 SMNVEV (reference sequence). The CDR3 is made up of 14 amino acids. CDR3 loop: CASNHGGRNQPQHF. CDR3 nucleotides: TGTGCCAGCAATCATGGAGGGCGCAATCAGCCCCAGCATTTT.

The CDR3 nucleotides are TGTGCCTGGAGGAGGTGTCGAGGGGGCGGCGGCTATGGCTACACCTTC. Translated: CAWRRCRGGGGYGYTF. The chain uses TRBV30 and TRBJ1-2, with 7 bases that match TRBD1. The CDR3 has 16 amino acids. V lost 3 bases, J lost 4 bases, and 14 bases stayed unmatched. The germline V gene encodes CDR1 GTSNPN and CDR2 SVGIG (reference sequence).

The chain couples TRBV11-2 to TRBJ2-7; no definite D call. Germline assignment: CDR1 SGHAT and CDR2 FQNNGV. V lost 5 bases and J lost 3, with 8 bases in between. The length of the CDR3 is 12 residues. In DNA, the CDR3 is TGTGCCAGCAGCCAGTCCAGCTACGAGCAGTACTTC. This sequence encodes CASSQSSYEQYF.

The rearrangement links TRBV7-2 to TRBJ2-1; the match to TRBD2 covers 13 bases. CDR3 size: 17 residues. The trim removed 5 bases at V and 2 bases at J, leaving 6 bases unmatched. Per the germline V gene, CDR1 is SGHTA and CDR2 is FQGNSA. The CDR3 sequence: CASSPRTSGRAYNEQFF. CDR3 in DNA: TGTGCCAGCAGCCCCCGGACTAGCGGGAGAGCCTACAATGAGCAGTTCTTC.

This clone was seen once. The chain employs TRBV11-2 and TRBJ2-7; 7 bases fit TRBD2. After removal of 3 bases from V and 6 bases from J, the junction contained 5 bases not matched to a gene. This CDR3 comprises 13 residues. CDR1 SGHAT and CDR2 FQNNGV come from the germline V gene. The CDR3 is CASSLGGPSEQYF. In DNA, the CDR3 is TGTGCCAGCAGCTTGGGAGGGCCTAGCGAGCAGTACTTC.

The rearrangement links TRBV4-3 to TRBJ2-1; 7 nucleotides align to TRBD2. After removal of 0 bases from V and 4 bases from J, the junction contained 6 bases not matched to a gene. CDR1 and CDR2 (germline): LGHNA, YSLEER. The CDR3 totals 16 residues. The CDR3 loop is CASSQDWEGRYNEQFF. The CDR3 DNA follows: TGCGCCAGCAGCCAAGACTGGGAGGGACGTTACAATGAGCAGTTCTTC.

The chain links TRBV19 to TRBJ1-1, with a tentative D call TRBD1 (6 bases). CDR1 is LNHDA and CDR2 is SQIVND in the germline V gene (reference sequence). The CDR3 is 14 residues long. V lost 2 bases and J lost 2, with 9 bases in between. The CDR3 is CASSISGVNTEAFF. CDR3 coding DNA: TGTGCCAGTAGTATATCAGGGGTAAACACTGAAGCTTTCTTT.

This clone appeared a single time. This chain joins TRBV5-6 and TRBJ2-5; D is unclear. The DNA end is a closer match to TRBJ2-7, so the J assignment may be wrong. Germline values: CDR1 SGHDT, CDR2 YYEEEE. The CDR3 loop spans 14 amino acids. The CDR3 DNA reads TGTGCCAGCAGCTTGGCCGGTCGTTGGTACGAGCAGTACTTC. It is translated as CASSLAGRWYEQYF.

The V call is TRBV15, the J call TRBJ2-7, with 9 bases that match TRBD2. Germline V gene data show CDR1 as LNHNV and CDR2 as YYDKDF (reference sequence). The CDR3 loop spans 15 amino acids. V gave up 5 bases and J gave up 3 bases; unmatched junction bases: 8. As DNA, the CDR3 is TGTGCCACCAGCGAGGGCCTAGCGGGAAGCTACGAGCAGTACTTC. Protein: CATSEGLAGSYEQYF.

By its share, this clone is medium-sized. This chain links TRBV5-1 with TRBJ2-7; no definite D call. The CDR3 sequence is 15 residues long. Trimming removed 2 bases at V and 6 bases at J, with 18 bases between. Per the germline V gene, CDR1 is SGHRS and CDR2 is YFSETQ. The CDR3 region has the DNA TGCGCCAGCAGCTTAAATGCCCCACCCCCGGTCGAGCAGTACTTC. Its translation: CASSLNAPPPVEQYF. The variable domain in full, completed from reference TRBV5-1 and TRBJ2-7, reads KAGVTQTPRYLIKTRGQQVTLSCSPISGHRSVSWYQQTPGQGLQFLFEYFSETQRNKGNFPGRFSGRQFSNSRSEMNVSTLELGDSALYLCASSLNAPPPVEQYFGPGTRLTVT.

The chain carries TRBV21-1 and TRBJ2-7; the table calls TRBD2, which could not be checked here. TRBV21-1 constitutes a pseudogene. This CDR3 has 15 amino acids. The CDR3 region is CASSAPPNFSYEQYF. The CDR3, as DNA: TGTGCCAGCAGCGCCCCCCCGAACTTTTCCTACGAGCAGTACTTC.

The rearrangement uses TRBV10-1 and TRBJ2-1; 9 nucleotides agree with TRBD2. CDR3 size: 18 residues. CDR1 and CDR2 (germline): WNHNN, SYGVQD (reference sequence). The junction had 11 bases not matched to a gene; V was cut back by 0 bases and J by 5 bases. The CDR3 nucleotides read TGCGCCAGCAGTGAGTCTTATAGCGGGGGATCTAAACACAATGAGCAGTTCTTC. As protein: CASSESYSGGSKHNEQFF.

The chain employs TRBV4-1 and TRBJ2-2; tentatively, D is TRBD2 (6 bases). V was cut by 4 bases and J by 4 bases, with 13 bases left in between. Germline-derived CDR1 and CDR2 are MGHRA and YSYEKL. The CDR3 extends over 15 amino acids. The CDR3: CASSPFGSTTGELFF. The CDR3 region has the DNA TGCGCCAGCAGCCCCTTCGGGAGTACCACCGGGGAGCTGTTTTTT.

The chain recombines TRBV19 with TRBJ2-1; D unresolved. Germline loops: CDR1 LNHDA, CDR2 SQIVND (reference sequence). This CDR3 region has 12 residues. Trimming took 6 bases from V and 9 from J, leaving 12 bases between them. The chain's CDR3 is CASRDVAGEQFF. Written as DNA, the CDR3 is TGTGCCAGTAGGGATGTAGCTGGTGAGCAGTTCTTC.

The chain links TRBV4-1 to TRBJ2-2, with a possible D match to TRBD2 (5 bases). The ends were cut back, 0 bases at V and 5 bases at J, with 10 bases in the middle. Germline loops: CDR1 MGHRA, CDR2 YSYEKL. This CDR3 has 15 residues. This CDR3 is CASSQDFRGTGELFF. The CDR3 region has the DNA TGCGCCAGCAGCCAAGATTTCCGGGGTACCGGGGAGCTGTTTTTT.

The chain recombines TRBV30 with TRBJ2-3; 8 bases match TRBD2. Germline CDR1 GTSNPN, CDR2 SVGIG (reference sequence). This CDR3 comprises 14 residues. V was clipped by 2 bases and J by 3 bases; unmatched bases: 4. This CDR3 reads CAWSPGLVTDTQYF. DNA for the CDR3: TGTGCCTGGAGTCCGGGACTAGTGACAGATACGCAGTATTTT.

The chain joins TRBV11-2 to TRBJ1-2, with D hard to call. V was pared by 4 bases and J by 6 bases, with 6 bases between. The CDR3 is 11 amino acids. The V gene's germline CDR1 is SGHAT and CDR2 FQNNGV. This chain's CDR3 is CASSSPHGYTF. The CDR3 DNA is TGTGCCAGCAGCTCCCCTCATGGCTACACCTTC.

V is TRBV11-1 and J is TRBJ2-5; D might be TRBD2 (6 bases). The length of the CDR3 is 16 residues. V was pared by 2 bases and J by 5 bases, with 18 bases between. The germline V gene has CDR1 SGHAT and CDR2 FQDESV (reference sequence). CDR3 nucleotide sequence: TGTGCCAGCAGCTTATTACGGGGAGGTATTGTCGAGACCCAGTACTTC. Protein: CASSLLRGGIVETQYF.

The chain recombines TRBV6-1 with TRBJ1-4; TRBD1 aligns across 8 bases. CDR3 length: 13 amino acids. J lost 4 bases, V lost 11 bases, and 6 bases had no gene match. Germline CDR1 MNHNS, CDR2 SASEGT. The CDR3 DNA reads as TGTGCCGGGACGACAGGGGATAATGAAAAACTGTTTTTT. Protein: CAGTTGDNEKLFF.

This clone turned up a few times. This rearrangement joins TRBV9 to TRBJ2-7; 11 bases map to TRBD2. This CDR3 is built from 15 residues. Germline V CDR1 and CDR2: SGDLS, YYNGEE. V dropped 2 bases and J dropped 0; count of bases not matched to a gene: 1. CDR3: CASSVGLADSYEQYF. The CDR3 nucleotides are TGTGCCAGCAGCGTGGGACTAGCGGACTCCTACGAGCAGTACTTC.

This chain links TRBV6-5 with TRBJ1-6; maybe TRBD1 (5 bases). V gave up 0 bases and J gave up 10 bases, with 10 bases separating them. CDR1 and CDR2 from the germline V gene are MNHEY and SVGAGI. CDR3 length: 14 amino acids. CDR3 DNA sequence: TGTGCCAGCAGTTACTCAAGGGGCGGCTCACCCCTCCACTTT. It is translated as CASSYSRGGSPLHF.

The chain uses TRBV7-2 and TRBJ1-5; 8 nucleotides line up with TRBD1. The CDR3 consists of 15 residues. CDR1 is SGHTA and CDR2 is FQGNSA in the germline V gene. V gave up 5 bases and J gave up 4 bases; unmatched junction bases: 7. CDR3 in amino acids: CASSQRTGRNQPQHF. CDR3 DNA sequence: TGTGCCAGCAGCCAACGGACAGGGAGGAATCAGCCCCAGCATTTT.

The chain combines TRBV6-5 with TRBJ1-2; D gene ambiguous. The V end lost 2 bases, the J end lost 8 bases, and 12 bases lay between the germline ends. This CDR3 region has 13 residues. Germline V gene data show CDR1 as MNHEY and CDR2 as SVGAGI. The CDR3: CASSYGVRGGYTF. CDR3 nucleotide sequence: TGTGCCAGCAGTTACGGGGTTCGGGGAGGCTACACCTTC.

CDR3 sequence reads: CSTKQGTDYEQYF. The CDR3 DNA reads TGCAGCACTAAACAGGGGACTGATTACGAGCAGTACTTC. The chain uses TRBV29-1 and TRBJ2-7, with TRBD1 as a possible D gene (7 bases). V was clipped by 8 bases and J by 4 bases, with 18 bases between them. CDR1 is SQVTM, CDR2 ANQGSEA, per germline. This CDR3 is built from 13 residues.

J is TRBJ1-2 and V is TRBV6-6, with a weak D call TRBD1 (5 bases). This CDR3 spans 15 amino acids. Per the germline V gene, CDR1 is MNHNY and CDR2 is SVGAGI (reference sequence). V was cut by 0 bases and J by 4 bases, with 12 bases left in between. The CDR3 here is CASSYSADTLYGYTF. CDR3 coding DNA: TGTGCCAGCAGTTACTCCGCGGACACACTCTATGGCTACACCTTC.